The next 5 T cell receptor beta chains were all read from a single sample in a study of T cell responses to AZD1222 COVID-19 vaccine. Using immunoSEQ multiplex PCR, the repertoire was profiled, and TCRdb retains in-frame clones only, with some absent. The data hold 95,000 to 100,000 clones, with roughly nine tenths observed a single time. The sequenced sample was peripheral blood, obtained 28 days after the second AZD1222 dose. The receptors stem from an adult who received the AZD1222 COVID-19 vaccine.

This chain connects TRBV4-1 to TRBJ2-2; D gene unclear. Germline V gene data show CDR1 as MGHRA and CDR2 as YSYEKL. The CDR3 loop spans 12 amino acids. Trimming took off 1 base at V and 6 bases at J, with 3 bases between the two ends. The CDR3 DNA reads as TGCGCCAGCAGCCAAGTGGCCGGGGAGCTGTTTTTT. This codes for CASSQVAGELFF.

The J gene is TRBJ1-6, the V gene TRBV28, with D perhaps TRBD1 (5 bases). Trimming left V 5 bases short and J 3 bases short, with 11 bases between. The V gene's germline CDR1 is MDHEN and CDR2 SYDVKM. The CDR3 runs 15 residues. In DNA, the CDR3 is TGTGCCAGCAGTGGGGGGACGTACTATAATTCACCCCTCCACTTT. As protein: CASSGGTYYNSPLHF.

The chain recombines TRBV19 with TRBJ2-7, with a possible D match to TRBD2 (6 bases). The V end lost 4 bases, the J end lost 0 bases, and 13 bases lay between the germline ends. CDR1 LNHDA and CDR2 SQIVND come from the germline V gene (reference sequence). The CDR3 is made up of 15 amino acids. The chain's CDR3 is CASSNRSGHSYEQYF. The DNA for the CDR3 is TGTGCCAGTAGTAACAGGAGCGGGCACTCCTACGAGCAGTACTTC.

The chain links TRBV7-2 to TRBJ2-1, with TRBD2 matching 10 bases. V was pared by 4 bases and J by 9 bases, with 15 bases of the junction left unmatched. In germline, CDR1 is SGHTA, CDR2 FQGNSA. This CDR3 is built from 17 residues. The CDR3 is CASSYTGGLAGVIEQFF. CDR3 DNA sequence: TGTGCCAGCAGCTACACCGGTGGGCTAGCGGGAGTTATTGAGCAGTTCTTC.

The chain employs TRBV7-6 and TRBJ2-7; 11 bases fit TRBD1. V dropped 5 bases and J dropped 1; count of bases not matched to a gene: 10. This CDR3 contains 17 residues. Germline assignment: CDR1 SGHVS and CDR2 FNYEAQ. This CDR3 is CASSRSIGTGGSYEQYF. The CDR3 nucleotides are TGTGCCAGCAGCCGCTCCATAGGGACAGGGGGGTCCTACGAGCAGTACTTC.